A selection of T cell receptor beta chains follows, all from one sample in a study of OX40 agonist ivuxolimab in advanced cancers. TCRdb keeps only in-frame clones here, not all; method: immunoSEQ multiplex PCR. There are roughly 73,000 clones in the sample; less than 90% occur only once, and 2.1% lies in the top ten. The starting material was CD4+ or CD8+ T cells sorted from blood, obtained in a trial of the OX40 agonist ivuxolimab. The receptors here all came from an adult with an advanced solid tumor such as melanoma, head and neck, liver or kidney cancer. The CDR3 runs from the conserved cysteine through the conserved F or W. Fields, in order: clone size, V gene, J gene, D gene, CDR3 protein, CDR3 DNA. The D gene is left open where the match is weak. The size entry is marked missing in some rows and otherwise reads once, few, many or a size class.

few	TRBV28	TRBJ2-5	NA	CASSPAYRGSETQYF	TGTGCCAGCAGCCCGGCTTATCGGGGGAGTGAGACCCAGTACTTC
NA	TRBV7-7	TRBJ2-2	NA	CASSLGATGELFF	TGTGCCAGCAGCTTAGGAGCGACCGGGGAGCTGTTTTTT
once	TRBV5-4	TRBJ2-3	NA	CASSLEGDTQYF	TGTGCCAGCAGCTTGGAAGGAGATACGCAGTATTTT
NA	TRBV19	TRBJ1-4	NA	CASSILAGVNEKLFF	TGTGCCAGTAGTATACTCGCGGGGGTCAATGAAAAACTGTTTTTT
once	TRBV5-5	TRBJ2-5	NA	CASSRGGQQETQYF	TGTGCCAGCAGCCGGGGGGGACAGCAAGAGACCCAGTACTTC
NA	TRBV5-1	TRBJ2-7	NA	CASSVAQGYDEQYF	TGCGCCAGCAGCGTCGCACAGGGCTACGACGAGCAGTACTTC
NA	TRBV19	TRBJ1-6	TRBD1	CASKGQGSPLHF	TGTGCCAGTAAGGGACAGGGTTCACCCCTCCACTTT
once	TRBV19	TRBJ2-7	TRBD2	CASSRTSGRGASSYEQYF	TGTGCCAGTAGCCGGACTAGCGGGCGTGGGGCGAGCTCCTACGAGCAGTACTTC
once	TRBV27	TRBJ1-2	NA	CASSFSRGSYGYTF	TGTGCCAGCAGTTTTAGTAGGGGGTCCTATGGCTACACCTTC
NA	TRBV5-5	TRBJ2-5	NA	CASSLTVAAVPGGTQYF	NA
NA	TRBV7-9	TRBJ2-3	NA	CASSRGEGANTDTQYF	TGTGCCAGCAGCCGCGGGGAGGGGGCTAACACAGATACGCAGTATTTT
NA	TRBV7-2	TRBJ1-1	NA	CASSVGQNTEAFF	TGTGCCAGCAGCGTTGGACAGAACACTGAAGCTTTCTTT
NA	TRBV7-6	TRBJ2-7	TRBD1	CASSFGQGVYEQYF	TGTGCCAGCAGCTTCGGACAGGGTGTCTACGAGCAGTACTTC
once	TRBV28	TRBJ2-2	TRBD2	CASRSTGLAINTGELFF	TGTGCCAGCAGGTCGACGGGACTAGCGATTAACACCGGGGAGCTGTTTTTT
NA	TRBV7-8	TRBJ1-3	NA	CASSALQGDRSGNTIYF	TGTGCCAGCAGCGCCTTACAGGGAGATCGCTCTGGAAACACCATATATTTT
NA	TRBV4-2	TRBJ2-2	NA	CASRNGRRASTGELFF	TGTGCCAGCAGGAATGGGAGGAGGGCCAGCACCGGGGAGCTGTTTTTT
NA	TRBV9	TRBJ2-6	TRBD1	CASSVDPRQGASGANVLTF	TGTGCCAGCAGCGTAGACCCGAGACAGGGGGCGTCTGGGGCCAACGTCCTGACTTTC
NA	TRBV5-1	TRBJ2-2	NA	CASSRRGEGGELFF	TGCGCCAGCAGCCGCCGGGGAGAAGGCGGGGAGCTGTTTTTT
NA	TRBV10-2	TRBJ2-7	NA	CASSLQQIPPYEQYF	TGCGCCAGTTCTCTACAGCAGATACCGCCCTACGAGCAGTACTTC
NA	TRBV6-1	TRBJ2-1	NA	CASSERPRGEQFF	TGTGCCAGCAGTGAAAGGCCTCGGGGAGAGCAGTTCTTC
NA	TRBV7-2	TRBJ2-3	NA	CASSGVGSPDTQYF	TGTGCCAGCAGCGGGGTGGGTTCGCCAGATACGCAGTATTTT
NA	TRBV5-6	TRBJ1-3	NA	CASSPRQSSGNTIYF	TGTGCCAGCAGCCCTAGACAAAGCTCTGGAAACACCATATATTTT
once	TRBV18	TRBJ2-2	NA	CASSPKGNTGELFF	TGTGCCAGCTCACCCAAGGGGAACACCGGGGAGCTGTTTTTT
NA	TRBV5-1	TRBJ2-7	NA	CASSLAITVGRTYEQYF	TGCGCCAGCAGCTTGGCAATTACCGTTGGGAGGACCTACGAGCAGTACTTC
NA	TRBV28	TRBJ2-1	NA	CASSAGSPPYNEQFF	TGTGCCAGCAGTGCAGGGTCCCCGCCATACAATGAGCAGTTCTTC
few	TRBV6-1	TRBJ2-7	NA	CASSQADSAYEQYF	TGTGCCAGCAGCCAGGCGGATAGCGCGTACGAGCAGTACTTC
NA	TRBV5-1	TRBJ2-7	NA	CASSLEVVFEQYF	TGCGCCAGCAGCTTGGAGGTGGTTTTCGAGCAGTACTTC
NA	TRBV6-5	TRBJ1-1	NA	CASSYSTRDNTEAFF	TGTGCCAGCAGTTACTCGACACGGGATAACACTGAAGCTTTCTTT
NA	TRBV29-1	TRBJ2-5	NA	CSVVIQGETQYF	TGCAGCGTTGTAATCCAAGGAGAGACCCAGTACTTC
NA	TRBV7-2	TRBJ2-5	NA	CASSPQGRETQYF	TGTGCCAGCAGCCCCCAGGGGAGGGAGACCCAGTACTTC
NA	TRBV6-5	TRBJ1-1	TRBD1	CASSYPTGFTEAFF	TGTGCCAGCAGTTACCCGACAGGGTTCACTGAAGCTTTCTTT
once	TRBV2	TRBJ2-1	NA	CASRGSPEGNEQFF	TGTGCCAGCAGGGGGTCCCCGGAGGGGAATGAGCAGTTCTTC
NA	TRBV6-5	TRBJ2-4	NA	CASRAGTGSDIQYF	TGTGCCAGCAGAGCCGGGACCGGATCGGACATTCAGTACTTC
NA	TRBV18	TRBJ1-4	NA	CASSPGIGEKLFF	TGTGCCAGCTCACCGGGGATAGGGGAAAAACTGTTTTTT
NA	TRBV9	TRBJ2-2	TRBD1	CASSVGDRAVTGELFF	TGTGCCAGCAGCGTAGGGGACAGGGCAGTCACCGGGGAGCTGTTTTTT
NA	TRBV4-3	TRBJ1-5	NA	CASSQDRWGGQPQHF	TGCGCCAGCAGCCAAGATCGTTGGGGTGGACAGCCCCAGCATTTT
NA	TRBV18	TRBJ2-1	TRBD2	CASSIDLREVADTSSYNEQFF	TGTGCCAGCTCAATCGATTTGCGGGAGGTCGCCGACACGAGCTCCTACAATGAGCAGTTCTTC
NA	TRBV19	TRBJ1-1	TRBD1	CASTLGARGAAFF	TGTGCCAGTACCCTGGGGGCCAGGGGGGCCGCTTTCTTT
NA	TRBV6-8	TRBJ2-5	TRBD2	CASSQPRLAGEQETQYF	TGTGCCAGCAGTCAACCAAGACTAGCGGGGGAACAAGAGACCCAGTACTTC
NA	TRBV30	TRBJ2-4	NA	CAWSPGTAKNIQYF	TGTGCCTGGAGTCCCGGGACAGCCAAAAACATTCAGTACTTC
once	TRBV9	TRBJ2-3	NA	CASSVGVGTDTQYF	TGTGCCAGCAGCGTAGGGGTGGGCACAGATACGCAGTATTTT